This T cell receptor beta chain was sequenced during a study of technical replicates of blood from a handful of donors. From germline, CDR1 is LGHNA and CDR2 YNFKEQ. The CDR3 consists of 13 residues. Trimming took 4 bases from V and 6 from J; bases not matched to a gene: 6. Repertoires were generated with immunoSEQ multiplex PCR, while TCRdb's copy carries only in-frame clones and drops some. The sample consists of some 47,000 clones, more than 85% of them appearing once. This TCR came from a human donor in good health. Some clones in this sample may be carry-over from other donors' samples. The specimen sequenced was PBMCs. V and J are TRBV4-2 and TRBJ2-7, with 7 nucleotides matching TRBD1. DNA for the CDR3: TGTGCCAGCAGCCTTCCAGGGGGTTCCGAGCAGTACTTC. This gives the protein CASSLPGGSEQYF.